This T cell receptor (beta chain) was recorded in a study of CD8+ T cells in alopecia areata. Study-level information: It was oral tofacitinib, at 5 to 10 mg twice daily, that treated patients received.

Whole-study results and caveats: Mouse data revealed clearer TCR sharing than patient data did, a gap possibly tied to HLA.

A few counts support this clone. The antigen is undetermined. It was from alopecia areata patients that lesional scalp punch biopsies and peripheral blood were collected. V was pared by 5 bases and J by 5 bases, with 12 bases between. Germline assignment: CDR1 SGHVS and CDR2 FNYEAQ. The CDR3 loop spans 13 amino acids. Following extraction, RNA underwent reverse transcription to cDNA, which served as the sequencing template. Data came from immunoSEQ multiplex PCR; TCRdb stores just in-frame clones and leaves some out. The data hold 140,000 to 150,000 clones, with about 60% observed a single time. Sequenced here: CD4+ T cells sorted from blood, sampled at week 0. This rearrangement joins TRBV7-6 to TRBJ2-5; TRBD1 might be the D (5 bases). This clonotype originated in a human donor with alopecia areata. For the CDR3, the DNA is TGTGCCAGCAGCCGACAGTTCGGGGAGACCCAGTACTTC. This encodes CASSRQFGETQYF.